The next 28 T cell receptor beta chains were all read from a single sample in a study of blood T cell repertoires in COVID-19. Measured with immunoSEQ multiplex PCR; TCRdb has only the in-frame clones, and not every one. The table lists over 200,000 clones, 89% of them singletons. What was sequenced was peripheral blood. The receptors here all came from a woman aged 40 to 49 with acute or convalescent COVID-19.

The gene calls are TRBV9 and TRBJ1-2, with 12 bases identical to TRBD1. This CDR3 is built from 15 residues. V gave up 4 bases and J gave up 7 bases; unmatched junction bases: 8. Germline CDR1 SGDLS, CDR2 YYNGEE. CDR3 residues: CASSPPGQGAPGYTF. For the CDR3, the DNA is TGTGCCAGCAGCCCTCCGGGACAGGGGGCGCCTGGCTACACCTTC.

This chain uses TRBV30 with TRBJ2-5; D might be TRBD2 (5 bases). This CDR3 has 15 amino acids. V lost 8 bases to trimming and J lost 5 bases, with 24 bases between them. Germline CDR1 is GTSNPN and CDR2 is SVGIG (reference sequence). CDR3 DNA: TGTGCCCACAGCCAGAGGACGGGTTCGGGGGAGACCCAGTACTTC. Translating gives CAHSQRTGSGETQYF.

This clone is a singleton in its sample. This chain uses TRBV6-6 with TRBJ1-3; D remains ambiguous. Per the germline V gene, CDR1 is MNHNY and CDR2 is SVGAGI (reference sequence). This CDR3 is 12 amino acids long. Trimming shortened V by 3 bases and J by 4 bases, and 4 bases separated the two germline ends. This chain's CDR3 is CASSYQGNTIYF. The CDR3 DNA follows: TGTGCCAGCAGTTATCAGGGAAACACCATATATTTT.

This rearrangement joins TRBV19 to TRBJ1-4, with 9 bases identical to TRBD1. There are 14 residues in the CDR3. Germline CDR1 is LNHDA and CDR2 is SQIVND (reference sequence). With V trimmed by 6 bases and J by 5 bases, 4 bases remained unmatched. The CDR3 bases are TGTGCCAGTAGAGGGGACAGGGAAAATGAAAAACTGTTTTTT. Its translation: CASRGDRENEKLFF.

This clone has just one count. The genes are TRBV11-2 and TRBJ1-2; D ambiguous. The germline gives CDR1 SGHAT, CDR2 FQNNGV. V gave up 6 bases and J gave up 4 bases, with 9 bases separating them. The CDR3 spans 12 residues. CDR3 protein: CASSLSPYGYTF. The CDR3 DNA follows: TGTGCCAGCAGTCTAAGCCCCTATGGCTACACCTTC.

This clone came up once. V is TRBV7-6 and J is TRBJ2-1; 12 bases agree with TRBD2. Germline CDR1 and CDR2: SGHVS and FNYEAQ. J lost 9 bases, V lost 3 bases, and 18 bases had no gene match. The CDR3 runs 19 residues. CDR3 sequence: CASSFQVPARLAGDIEQFF. The CDR3 bases are TGTGCCAGCAGCTTCCAGGTGCCGGCAAGACTAGCGGGGGACATTGAGCAGTTCTTC. Using reference TRBV7-6 and TRBJ2-1 for the parts outside the CDR3, the full variable domain is GAGVSQSPRYKVTKRGQDVALRCDPISGHVSLYWYRQALGQGPEFLTYFNYEAQQDKSGLPNDRFSAERPEGSISTLTIQRTEQRDSAMYRCASSFQVPARLAGDIEQFFGPGTRLTVL.

The CDR3 DNA follows: TGTGCCAGTAACACCCCGCCAGGGGGTATCGGCAATCAGCCCCAGCATTTT. Translated: CASNTPPGGIGNQPQHF. The rearrangement joins TRBV19 to TRBJ1-5; the match to TRBD1 covers 7 bases. V shed 7 bases and J 2 bases; nucleotides not matched to a gene: 14. Germline V gene lookup returns CDR1 LNHDA and CDR2 SQIVND (reference sequence). CDR3 size: 17 residues. Supplemented by reference TRBV19 and TRBJ1-5, the full variable domain reads DGGITQSPKYLFRKEGQNVTLSCEQNLNHDAMYWYRQDPGQGLRLIYYSQIVNDFQKGDIAEGYSVSREKKESFPLTVTSAQKNPTAFYLCASNTPPGGIGNQPQHFGDGTRLSIL.

The chain recombines TRBV6-1 with TRBJ1-3, with 7 bases identical to TRBD1. Germline V lookup: CDR1 MNHNS, CDR2 SASEGT. This CDR3 is 15 amino acids long. V gave up 5 bases and J gave up 4 bases; unmatched junction bases: 8. Here the CDR3 reads CASSRTGQQGNTIYF. The CDR3 DNA reads TGTGCCAGCAGTCGCACGGGACAGCAGGGAAACACCATATATTTT.

The CDR3 region is CASSSGTSGEQETQYF. For the CDR3, the DNA is TGTGCCAGCAGTTCCGGGACTAGCGGGGAGCAAGAGACCCAGTACTTC. The chain carries TRBV2 and TRBJ2-5; 13 bases fit TRBD2. V lost 5 bases to trimming and J lost 2 bases; unmatched junction nucleotides: 5. CDR3 length: 16 amino acids. Germline CDR1 and CDR2: SNHLY and FYNNEI. Combining the CDR3 with reference TRBV2 and TRBJ2-5 gives the whole variable domain EPEVTQTPSHQVTQMGQEVILRCVPISNHLYFYWYRQILGQKVEFLVSFYNNEISEKSEIFDDQFSVERPDGSNFTLKIRSTKLEDSAMYFCASSSGTSGEQETQYFGPGTRLLVL.

This rearrangement joins TRBV6-5 to TRBJ1-6; D ambiguous. The CDR3 runs 16 residues. Deletions cut 0 bases from V and 7 bases from J, with 13 bases between. Germline values: CDR1 MNHEY, CDR2 SVGAGI. CDR3 coding DNA: TGTGCCAGCAGTTACTCGATCGTCAGTCCCAATTCACCCCTCCACTTT. It yields the protein CASSYSIVSPNSPLHF.

The chain's CDR3 is CASSLGQLLYGYTF. The DNA of the CDR3 is TGTGCCAGCAGCTTAGGACAGCTCCTTTATGGCTACACCTTC. The rearrangement links TRBV11-2 to TRBJ1-2; tentatively, D is TRBD1 (5 bases). Deletions cut 1 base from V and 5 bases from J, with 11 bases between. CDR1 and CDR2 from the germline V gene are SGHAT and FQNNGV. This CDR3 has 14 residues.

The rearrangement uses TRBV10-1 and TRBJ2-3; possible D gene TRBD2, 5 bases. The germline gives CDR1 WNHNN, CDR2 SYGVQD (reference sequence). V gave up 2 bases and J gave up 3 bases, with 6 bases separating them. CDR3 length equals 13 residues. The CDR3 region has the DNA TGCGCCAGCAGTGAGCGGGGAACAGATACGCAGTATTTT. As protein: CASSERGTDTQYF.

The chain links TRBV12-3 or TRBV12-4 to TRBJ1-1; TRBD1 matches 9 bases. CDR3 length: 12 amino acids. Trimming took 5 bases from V and 9 from J; bases not matched to a gene: 4. The CDR3 region has the DNA TGTGCCAGCAGTCGGACAGGGGAGCAAGCTTTCTTT. Translation: CASSRTGEQAFF.

The chain has TRBV20-1 and TRBJ2-3; possible D gene TRBD1, 5 bases. Trimming stripped 3 bases from V and 1 base from J, with 11 bases between. This CDR3 region has 14 residues. The germline V gene encodes CDR1 DFQATT and CDR2 SNEGSKA (reference sequence). The CDR3 sequence: CSASQGVGTDTQYF. In nucleotides, the CDR3 is TGCAGTGCTAGTCAGGGTGTCGGCACAGATACGCAGTATTTT.

The chain recombines TRBV6-5 with TRBJ2-3, with D hard to call. This CDR3 is 13 amino acids long. Per germline, CDR1 MNHEY and CDR2 SVGAGI. The V gene lost 2 bases and the J gene lost 0 bases, with 3 bases spanning the gap. CDR3 sequence reads: CASSYRSTDTQYF. CDR3 bases: TGTGCCAGCAGTTACCGGAGCACAGATACGCAGTATTTT.

The rearrangement uses TRBV23-1 and TRBJ2-2; the D gene is possibly TRBD1 (6 bases). TRBV23-1 is treated as an ORF (open reading frame) with a function not yet certain. V lost 0 bases, J lost 1 base, and 12 bases lay in between. The length of the CDR3 is 17 residues. CDR3 sequence: CASSQSQQGENTGELFF. The CDR3 bases are TGCGCCAGCAGTCAATCTCAACAGGGAGAGAACACCGGGGAGCTGTTTTTT.

This clone is a singleton in its sample. The gene calls are TRBV15 and TRBJ1-1; TRBD1 is a possible D gene (6 bases). The CDR3 has 13 amino acids. In germline, CDR1 is LNHNV, CDR2 YYDKDF (reference sequence). Trimming shortened V by 3 bases and J by 3 bases, and 8 bases separated the two germline ends. The CDR3, as DNA: TGTGCCACCAGCAGGGACAGTCACACTGAAGCTTTCTTT. Translation gives CATSRDSHTEAFF. The whole variable domain, filled in from reference TRBV15 and TRBJ1-1, reads DAMVIQNPRYQVTQFGKPVTLSCSQTLNHNVMYWYQQKSSQAPKLLFHYYDKDFNNEADTPDNFQSRRPNTSFCFLDIRSPGLGDTAMYLCATSRDSHTEAFFGQGTRLTVV.

This sequence joins TRBV19 and TRBJ2-1; TRBD2 matches 8 bases. J lost 6 bases, V lost 5 bases, and 9 bases had no gene match. CDR3 length: 15 residues. Germline V gives CDR1 LNHDA, CDR2 SQIVND (reference sequence). CDR3 sequence: CASSANERGGNEQFF. CDR3 DNA sequence: TGTGCCAGTAGTGCCAACGAACGGGGGGGCAATGAGCAGTTCTTC.

The chain is built from TRBV18 and TRBJ2-3; TRBD2 might be the D (5 bases). Germline-derived CDR1 and CDR2 are KGHSH and LQKENI. This CDR3 is built from 15 residues. Trimming pared 7 bases from V and 2 bases from J, leaving 16 bases between. CDR3 bases: TGTGCCAGCTGTCCTCCGGGATACCTCACAGATACGCAGTATTTT. Amino acid sequence: CASCPPGYLTDTQYF.

In its sample, this clone was seen once. The chain links TRBV4-1 to TRBJ1-1, with TRBD1 as a possible D gene (6 bases). Trimming pared 2 bases from V and 6 bases from J, leaving 22 bases between. CDR1 and CDR2 (germline): MGHRA, YSYEKL. The CDR3 is 17 amino acids. DNA for the CDR3: TGCGCCAGCAGCCAATCCTATTTGACAGGCGGGTTGCCTGAAGCTTTCTTT. Its protein is CASSQSYLTGGLPEAFF.

This chain joins TRBV10-3 and TRBJ1-2; no clear D. V lost 3 bases and J 4 bases, leaving 12 bases between the germline ends. The germline V gene encodes CDR1 ENHRY and CDR2 SYGVKD. The CDR3 runs 14 residues. The CDR3 spells CAISDWEMAYGYTF. CDR3 nucleotides: TGTGCCATCAGTGATTGGGAGATGGCCTATGGCTACACCTTC.

The chain combines TRBV9 with TRBJ2-5; possible D gene TRBD2, 5 bases. Per germline, CDR1 SGDLS and CDR2 YYNGEE. V lost 0 bases to trimming and J lost 4 bases, with 10 bases between them. There are 14 residues in the CDR3. The CDR3 here is CASSVGLARETQYF. CDR3 bases: TGTGCCAGCAGCGTAGGGCTAGCTCGAGAGACCCAGTACTTC.

The chain carries TRBV12-5 and TRBJ2-3; TRBD2 matches 8 bases. Germline CDR1 and CDR2: LGHNT and FRNRAP. This CDR3 spans 13 amino acids. The J segment lost 4 bases and the V segment lost 4 bases, leaving 1 base of the junction unmatched. The DNA of the CDR3 is TGTGCTAGTGGTTCCGGGAGGGCAGATACGCAGTATTTT. Translating it yields CASGSGRADTQYF.

The CDR3 sequence is CASRSTGGIGYTF. CDR3 coding DNA: TGCGCCAGCAGGTCCACAGGGGGCATTGGCTACACCTTC. V usage is TRBV5-1 and J usage is TRBJ1-2; TRBD1 aligns across 9 bases. The germline V gene encodes CDR1 SGHRS and CDR2 YFSETQ. With V trimmed by 5 bases and J by 7 bases, 6 bases remained unmatched. The CDR3 spans 13 residues. The entire variable domain, with the rest obtained from reference TRBV5-1 and TRBJ1-2, is as follows: KAGVTQTPRYLIKTRGQQVTLSCSPISGHRSVSWYQQTPGQGLQFLFEYFSETQRNKGNFPGRFSGRQFSNSRSEMNVSTLELGDSALYLCASRSTGGIGYTFGSGTRLTVV.

The rearrangement links TRBV7-2 to TRBJ2-5, with 13 bases identical to TRBD2. The V and J ends lost 6 bases and 4 bases, in that order; junction bases with no gene match: 11. The length of the CDR3 is 17 residues. Germline loops: CDR1 SGHTA, CDR2 FQGNSA. Here the CDR3 reads CASSGGTSGAPGETQYF. The CDR3, as DNA: TGTGCCAGCAGTGGGGGGACTAGCGGGGCCCCGGGAGAGACCCAGTACTTC.

This clone was counted once. The rearrangement links TRBV4-1 to TRBJ1-2; D is undetermined. Per germline, CDR1 MGHRA and CDR2 YSYEKL. Trimming removed 4 bases from V and 6 bases from J, with 9 bases in between. The CDR3 has 12 amino acids. CDR3 protein: CASSPLGHGYTF. DNA for the CDR3: TGCGCCAGCAGCCCACTAGGGCATGGCTACACCTTC.

The chain couples TRBV2 to TRBJ2-2, with D hard to call. CDR1 and CDR2 from the germline V gene are SNHLY and FYNNEI. This CDR3 region has 13 residues. Trimming pared 5 bases from V and 5 bases from J, leaving 9 bases between. Here the CDR3 reads CASSWALTGELFF. The CDR3 DNA follows: TGTGCCAGCAGTTGGGCTCTTACCGGGGAGCTGTTTTTT.

The chain carries TRBV20-1 and TRBJ2-1, with 7 bases that match TRBD1. The germline gives CDR1 DFQATT, CDR2 SNEGSKA (reference sequence). There are 11 residues in the CDR3. V was pared by 7 bases and J by 6 bases, with 3 bases of the junction left unmatched. CDR3 amino acids: CSGQGGNEQFF. The CDR3 DNA sequence: TGCAGTGGACAGGGTGGCAATGAGCAGTTCTTC.